The T cell receptor (beta chain) under discussion was sequenced for a study of vaccination and CD4 T cells after COVID-19. The Oncomine TCR Beta short-read assay sequenced DNA from cultured CD4+ T cells. MiXCR, run by TCRdb on the PCR reads, gives a single entry per CDR3 protein. Here the sample spans 11,000 or so distinct CDR3 sequences, roughly 60% being singletons. Treatment denoted: approximately 9-day PBMC culture with coronavirus spike peptide pools or control peptides (ViraFEST assay). ViraFEST used peptide pools to expand antigen-specific T cells and subsequently sequenced their TCRs. Study results and limitations: Within the convalescent patients, spike mono-reactivity was found in 304 of 307 vaccine-specific clones.

As concerns this clonotype: Its antigen is as yet unknown.

Trimming cost V 11 bases and J 4 bases; bases outside gene matches: 16. This CDR3 has 16 amino acids. Germline assignment: CDR1 MNHEY and CDR2 SMNVEV (reference sequence). The chain combines TRBV27 with TRBJ2-2; the match to TRBD2 covers 7 bases. This TCR was recovered from a human donor who had recovered from COVID-19. The material sequenced was CD4+ T cells from blood, cultured in vitro. CDR3 sequence (DNA): TGTGCCTCCGGTGGGGGGGTAGGTGTGGGCACCGGGGAGCTGTTTTTT. Protein sequence: CASGGGVGVGTGELFF.